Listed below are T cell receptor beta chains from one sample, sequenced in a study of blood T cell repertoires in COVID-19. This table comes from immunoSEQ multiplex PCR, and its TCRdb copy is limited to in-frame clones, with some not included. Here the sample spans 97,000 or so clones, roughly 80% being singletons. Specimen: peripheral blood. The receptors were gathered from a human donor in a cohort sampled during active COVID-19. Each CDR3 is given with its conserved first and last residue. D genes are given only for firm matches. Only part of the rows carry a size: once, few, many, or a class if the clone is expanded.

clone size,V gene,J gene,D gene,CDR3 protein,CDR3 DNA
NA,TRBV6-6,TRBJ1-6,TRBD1,CASSYGRGNAPLHF,TGTGCCAGCAGTTACGGCAGGGGGAATGCACCCCTCCACTTT
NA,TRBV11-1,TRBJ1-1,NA,CASSRGAGPEAFF,TGTGCCAGCAGCCGGGGGGCAGGTCCCGAAGCTTTCTTT
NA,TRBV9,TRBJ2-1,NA,CASSVVTRNPFHEQFF,TGTGCCAGCAGCGTAGTTACGAGGAACCCTTTCCATGAGCAGTTCTTC
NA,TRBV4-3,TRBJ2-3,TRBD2,CASSQDMGLATDTQYF,TGCGCCAGCAGCCAAGATATGGGACTAGCAACAGATACGCAGTATTTT
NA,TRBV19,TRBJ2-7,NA,CASTPRASSYEQYF,TGTGCCAGTACCCCGCGGGCAAGCTCCTACGAGCAGTACTTC
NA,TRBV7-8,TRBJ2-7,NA,CASSSVRVPYEQYF,TGTGCCAGCAGCTCCGTCAGGGTTCCCTACGAGCAGTACTTC
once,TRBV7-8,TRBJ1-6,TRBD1,CASSLASTGGNSPLHF,TGTGCCAGCAGCTTAGCCTCCACAGGGGGGAATTCACCCCTCCACTTT
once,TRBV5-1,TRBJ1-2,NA,CASSWLSASGGSYTF,TGCGCCAGCAGCTGGCTTTCGGCATCGGGGGGGAGCTACACCTTC
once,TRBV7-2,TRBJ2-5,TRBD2,CASSLSGGRETQYF,TGTGCCAGCAGCTTAAGCGGGGGACGCGAGACCCAGTACTTC
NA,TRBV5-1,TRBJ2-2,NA,CASSATGMAGELFF,TGCGCCAGCAGCGCCACAGGGATGGCCGGGGAGCTGTTTTTT
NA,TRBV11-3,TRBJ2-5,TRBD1,CASSPPGQQETQYF,TGTGCCAGCAGCCCCCCGGGACAGCAAGAGACCCAGTACTTC
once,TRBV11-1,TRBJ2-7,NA,CASSQIARRGSYEQYF,TGTGCCAGCAGCCAAATAGCGAGGAGGGGCTCCTACGAGCAGTACTTC
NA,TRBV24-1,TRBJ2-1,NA,CATSDSPGITSYNEQFF,TGTGCCACCAGTGATTCCCCGGGAATAACCTCCTACAATGAGCAGTTCTTC
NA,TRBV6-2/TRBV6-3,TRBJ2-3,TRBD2,CASSGGAEDTQYF,TGTGCCAGCAGCGGGGGGGCCGAGGATACGCAGTATTTT
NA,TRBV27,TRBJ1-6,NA,CASSFWQNNYNSPLHF,TGTGCCAGCAGTTTCTGGCAGAACAATTATAATTCACCCCTCCACTTT
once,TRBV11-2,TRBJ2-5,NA,CASSFGVLRGETQYF,TGTGCCAGCAGCTTCGGGGTACTCAGAGGAGAGACCCAGTACTTC
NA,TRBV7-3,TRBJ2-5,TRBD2,CASSLMGGTQETQYF,TGTGCCAGCAGCTTAATGGGGGGGACCCAAGAGACCCAGTACTTC
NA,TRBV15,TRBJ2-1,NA,CATSYGLRVGSFF,TGTGCCACCAGCTACGGTTTGCGGGTTGGGTCCTTCTTC
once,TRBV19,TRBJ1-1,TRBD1,CASTNRGTEAFF,TGTGCCAGTACGAACAGGGGAACTGAAGCTTTCTTT
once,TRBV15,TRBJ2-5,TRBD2,CATRGGTSGRETQYF,TGTGCCACCAGAGGAGGGACTAGCGGCCGGGAGACCCAGTACTTC
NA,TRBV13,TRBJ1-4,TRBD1,CASSFHSRTGNEKLFF,TGTGCCAGCAGCTTTCATAGTCGGACAGGCAATGAAAAACTGTTTTTT
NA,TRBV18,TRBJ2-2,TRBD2,CASSPNFGGASGELFF,TGTGCCAGCTCCCCAAACTTCGGGGGGGCCAGCGGGGAGCTGTTTTTT
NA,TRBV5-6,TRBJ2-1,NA,CASSSEVVGRYNEQFF,TGTGCCAGCAGCTCGGAGGTCGTTGGGCGATACAATGAGCAGTTCTTC
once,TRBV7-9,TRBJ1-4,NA,CASSRHTGKEKLFF,TGTGCCAGCAGCCGCCACACAGGGAAAGAAAAACTGTTTTTT
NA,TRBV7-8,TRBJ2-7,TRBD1,CASSLARTGAYEQYF,TGTGCCAGCAGCTTAGCGCGGACAGGGGCCTACGAGCAGTACTTC
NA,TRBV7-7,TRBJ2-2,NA,CASSPGAAGARSGELFF,TGTGCTAGCAGCCCAGGGGCCGCAGGGGCTCGGTCCGGGGAGCTGTTTTTT
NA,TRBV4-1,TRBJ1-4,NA,CASSQSGQLTNEKLFF,TGCGCCAGCAGCCAATCCGGACAGCTAACTAATGAAAAACTGTTTTTT
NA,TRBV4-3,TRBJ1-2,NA,CASSQDRYYGYTF,TGCGCCAGCAGCCAAGACAGGTACTATGGCTACACCTTC
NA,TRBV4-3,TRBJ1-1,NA,CASSQEHNMNTEAFF,TGCGCCAGCAGCCAAGAACATAACATGAACACTGAAGCTTTCTTT
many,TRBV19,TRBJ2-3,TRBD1,CASSLRQGTDTQYF,TGTGCCAGTAGTCTTAGACAGGGTACAGATACGCAGTATTTT
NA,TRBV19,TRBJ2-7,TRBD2,CASSARLAGTSYEQYF,TGTGCCAGTAGTGCCCGACTAGCGGGGACTTCCTACGAGCAGTACTTC
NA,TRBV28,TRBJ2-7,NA,CASRGRGTDPYEQYF,TGTGCCAGCAGGGGCCGCGGGACGGACCCCTACGAGCAGTACTTC
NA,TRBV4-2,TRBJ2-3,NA,CASSLKGGTDTQYF,TGTGCCAGCAGCCTGAAGGGAGGCACAGATACGCAGTATTTT
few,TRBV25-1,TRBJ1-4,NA,CASSELSGSYEKLFF,TGTGCCAGCAGTGAATTGTCAGGATCGTATGAAAAACTGTTTTTT
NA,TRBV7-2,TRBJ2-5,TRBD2,CASSRKRGREETQYF,TGTGCCAGCAGCCGTAAGCGGGGGCGAGAAGAGACCCAGTACTTC
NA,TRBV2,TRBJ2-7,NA,CASKSEGFSYEQYF,TGTGCCAGCAAGTCTGAGGGATTCTCCTACGAGCAGTACTTC
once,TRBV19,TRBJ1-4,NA,CASRPRGTTNEKLFF,TGTGCCAGTAGGCCCCGCGGGACAACTAATGAAAAACTGTTTTTT
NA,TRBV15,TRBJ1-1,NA,CATSRESGGEAFF,TGTGCCACCAGCAGAGAGTCGGGGGGCGAAGCTTTCTTT
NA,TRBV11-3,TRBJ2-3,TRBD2,CASSPFRLALTSTDTQYF,TGTGCCAGCAGCCCTTTTCGACTAGCGTTAACTAGCACAGATACGCAGTATTTT
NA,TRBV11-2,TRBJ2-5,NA,CASSSWGPRVETQYF,TGTGCCAGCAGCTCCTGGGGCCCCCGGGTCGAGACCCAGTACTTC
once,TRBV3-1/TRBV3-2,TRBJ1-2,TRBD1,CASSHPRTGGAGNYGYTF,TGTGCCAGCAGCCACCCAAGAACAGGGGGCGCTGGTAACTATGGCTACACCTTC
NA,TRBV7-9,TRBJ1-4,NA,CASSLDSNEKLFF,TGTGCCAGCAGCTTAGACAGTAATGAAAAACTGTTTTTT
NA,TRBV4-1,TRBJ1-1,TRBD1,CASSPTVQGKVEAFF,TGCGCCAGCAGCCCTACCGTACAGGGGAAGGTTGAAGCTTTCTTT
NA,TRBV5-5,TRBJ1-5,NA,CASSPGRGDRNQPQHF,TGTGCCAGCAGCCCGGGCAGGGGCGATAGGAATCAGCCCCAGCATTTT
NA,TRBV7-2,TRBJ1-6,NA,CASSPRSSRFYNSPLHF,TGTGCCAGCAGCCCTAGGTCATCCCGGTTCTATAATTCACCCCTCCACTTT
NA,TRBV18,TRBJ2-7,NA,CASSPESYEQYF,TGTGCCAGCTCACCAGAGTCCTACGAGCAGTACTTC
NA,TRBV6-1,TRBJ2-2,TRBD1,CASSEVRPGGAKGELFF,TGTGCCAGCAGTGAAGTGCGTCCAGGGGGCGCAAAAGGGGAGCTGTTTTTT
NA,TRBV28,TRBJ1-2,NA,CASSSNLGGKPYGYTF,TGTGCCAGCAGTTCCAACCTGGGGGGTAAGCCCTATGGCTACACCTTC
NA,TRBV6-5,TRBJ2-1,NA,CASSPTGIEQFF,TGTGCCAGCAGCCCGACAGGAATTGAGCAGTTCTTC
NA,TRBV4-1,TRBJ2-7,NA,CASSQGQALTYEQYF,TGCGCCAGCAGCCAAGGACAGGCCTTAACCTACGAGCAGTACTTC
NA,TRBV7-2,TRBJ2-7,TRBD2,CASSFRVRSGVEEQYF,TGTGCCAGCAGTTTCAGAGTTCGGAGCGGGGTGGAAGAGCAGTACTTC
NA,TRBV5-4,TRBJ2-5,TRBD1,CASSYRGPGETQYF,TGTGCCAGCAGCTACAGGGGGCCCGGAGAGACCCAGTACTTC
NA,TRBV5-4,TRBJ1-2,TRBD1,CASSNPGTGREGYTF,TGTGCCAGCAGCAACCCCGGGACAGGGCGAGAAGGCTACACCTTC
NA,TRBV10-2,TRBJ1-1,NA,CASSQLSSNTEAFF,TGCGCCAGCAGCCAACTGAGCTCGAACACTGAAGCTTTCTTT
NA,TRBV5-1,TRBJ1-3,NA,CASSLDSRSGNTIYF,TGCGCCAGCAGCCTCGACAGTCGCTCTGGAAACACCATATATTTT
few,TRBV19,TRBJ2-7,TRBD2,CASSVAPRGAYEQYF,TGTGCCAGTAGTGTCGCCCCGCGGGGGGCATACGAGCAGTACTTC
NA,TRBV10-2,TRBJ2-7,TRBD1,CASMGLGQGAYEQYF,TGCGCCAGCATGGGTCTGGGACAGGGGGCCTACGAGCAGTACTTC
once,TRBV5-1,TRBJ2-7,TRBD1,CASSFYRGAYEQYF,TGCGCCAGCAGCTTTTACAGGGGAGCATACGAGCAGTACTTC